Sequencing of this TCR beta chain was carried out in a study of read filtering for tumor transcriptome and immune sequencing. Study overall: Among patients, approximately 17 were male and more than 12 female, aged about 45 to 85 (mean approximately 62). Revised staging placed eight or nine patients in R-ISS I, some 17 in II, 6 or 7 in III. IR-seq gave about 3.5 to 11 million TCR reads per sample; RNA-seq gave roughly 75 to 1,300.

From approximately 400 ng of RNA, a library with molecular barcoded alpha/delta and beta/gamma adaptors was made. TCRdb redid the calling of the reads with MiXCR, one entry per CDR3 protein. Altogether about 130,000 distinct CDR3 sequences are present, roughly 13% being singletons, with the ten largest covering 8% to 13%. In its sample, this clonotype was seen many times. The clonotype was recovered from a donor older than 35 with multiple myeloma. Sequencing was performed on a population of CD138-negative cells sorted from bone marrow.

This chain's CDR3 is CASSYASGVYNEQFF. The CDR3 region has the DNA TGCGCCAGCAGTTATGCCTCCGGGGTCTACAATGAGCAGTTCTTC. J is TRBJ2-1 and V is TRBV5-1, with D possibly TRBD2 on 5 matching bases. Trimming pared 5 bases from V and 3 bases from J, leaving 15 bases between. The CDR3 covers 15 residues. Germline values: CDR1 SGHRS, CDR2 YFSETQ.